A single TCR beta chain is shown here with its context. Its antigen is as yet unknown. This specimen belongs to a study of OX40 agonist ivuxolimab in advanced cancers. Study context: Subjects had a mean age of around 60 years, with a range of roughly 20 to 79; less than 90% were male. Study outcomes and limitations: By week 6 at 0.1 to 3.0 mg/kg, blood CD4+ and CD8+ T cells had expanded clonally.

Assay used: immunoSEQ multiplex PCR; TCRdb lists only in-frame clones, some missing. The repertoire holds approximately 77,000 clones, with around four fifths as singletons. Sequenced material: CD4+ or CD8+ T cells sorted from blood, taken in a trial of the OX40 agonist ivuxolimab. This TCR was sampled from an adult with an advanced solid tumor such as melanoma, head and neck, liver or kidney cancer.

CDR3 coding DNA: TGCGCCAGCAGGTTGAGCGGGGAGCTGTTTTTT. Encoded protein: CASRLSGELFF. J is TRBJ2-2 and V is TRBV5-1; D is ambiguous. Trimming shortened V by 5 bases and J by 7 bases, and 6 bases separated the two germline ends. In germline, CDR1 is SGHRS, CDR2 YFSETQ. The CDR3 covers 11 residues.